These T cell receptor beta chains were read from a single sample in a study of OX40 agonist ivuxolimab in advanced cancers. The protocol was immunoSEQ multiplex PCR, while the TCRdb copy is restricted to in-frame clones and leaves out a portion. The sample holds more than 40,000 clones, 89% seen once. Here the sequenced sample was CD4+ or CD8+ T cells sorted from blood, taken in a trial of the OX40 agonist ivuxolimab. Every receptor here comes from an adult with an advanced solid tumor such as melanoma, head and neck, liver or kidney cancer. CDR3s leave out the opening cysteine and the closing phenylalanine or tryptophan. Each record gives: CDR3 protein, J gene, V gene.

CDR3 protein: ASSQDRDIYQPQH
J gene: TRBJ1-5
V gene: TRBV4-1

CDR3 protein: ATGPMNTEAF
J gene: TRBJ1-1
V gene: TRBV27

CDR3 protein: ASSLPQVLAGGPLHEQF
J gene: TRBJ2-1
V gene: TRBV11-2

CDR3 protein: ASSLGHITEAF
J gene: TRBJ1-1
V gene: TRBV5-5

CDR3 protein: ASMGDGVPQGAYEQY
J gene: TRBJ2-7
V gene: TRBV2

CDR3 protein: ASSLRGEGGTKSDEQF
J gene: TRBJ2-1
V gene: TRBV7-2

CDR3 protein: SDFDLSGYT
J gene: TRBJ1-2
V gene: TRBV29-1

CDR3 protein: ASSFSGPYEQY
J gene: TRBJ2-7
V gene: TRBV5-1

CDR3 protein: ASSFRGGSDTQY
J gene: TRBJ2-3
V gene: TRBV27

CDR3 protein: ASSLQGDVNQPQH
J gene: TRBJ1-5
V gene: TRBV7-9

CDR3 protein: ASSQDSRGPTGELF
J gene: TRBJ2-2
V gene: TRBV4-3

CDR3 protein: ASSFASGRAPGELF
J gene: TRBJ2-2
V gene: TRBV5-4

CDR3 protein: ASSFGISYNEQF
J gene: TRBJ2-1
V gene: TRBV7-9

CDR3 protein: ATSGSSGRAETQY
J gene: TRBJ2-5
V gene: TRBV15

CDR3 protein: ASSPADRPLHEQY
J gene: TRBJ2-7
V gene: TRBV9

CDR3 protein: ASSSHTGELF
J gene: TRBJ2-2
V gene: TRBV9

CDR3 protein: ASSLLTAYNEQF
J gene: TRBJ2-1
V gene: TRBV7-9

CDR3 protein: ASSVPGQTHEQY
J gene: TRBJ2-7
V gene: TRBV19

CDR3 protein: ASSQVPGLGDNEQF
J gene: TRBJ2-1
V gene: TRBV4-1

CDR3 protein: ASRDRGRETQY
J gene: TRBJ2-5
V gene: TRBV27

CDR3 protein: ASSSLSPLH
J gene: TRBJ1-6
V gene: TRBV7-2

CDR3 protein: ASSTPGIGETQY
J gene: TRBJ2-5
V gene: TRBV19

CDR3 protein: ASRPSGGHEQY
J gene: TRBJ2-7
V gene: TRBV14

CDR3 protein: ASSGGGSNQPQH
J gene: TRBJ1-5
V gene: TRBV9

CDR3 protein: ASSWGNNQPQH
J gene: TRBJ1-5
V gene: TRBV5-1

CDR3 protein: ATSRTKGTDTQY
J gene: TRBJ2-3
V gene: TRBV15

CDR3 protein: ASSSPDGPYEQY
J gene: TRBJ2-7
V gene: TRBV11-1

CDR3 protein: ASSPSGDYEQY
J gene: TRBJ2-7
V gene: TRBV6-6

CDR3 protein: ASSLLSQEQF
J gene: TRBJ2-1
V gene: TRBV28

CDR3 protein: ASSLGEDHTEAF
J gene: TRBJ1-1
V gene: TRBV5-1

CDR3 protein: ASSLGGQSYEQY
J gene: TRBJ2-7
V gene: TRBV6-6

CDR3 protein: AWTGTGGYEQY
J gene: TRBJ2-7
V gene: TRBV30

CDR3 protein: ASSDRPRDAYNEQF
J gene: TRBJ2-1
V gene: TRBV9

CDR3 protein: ASNRLAGEILHEQY
J gene: TRBJ2-7
V gene: TRBV10-2

CDR3 protein: ASCSTASTDTQY
J gene: TRBJ2-3
V gene: TRBV19

CDR3 protein: ASSILAGPYEQY
J gene: TRBJ2-7
V gene: TRBV19